This TCR beta chain was obtained from a study of blood T cell repertoires in COVID-19. Across the whole study: Both acute and convalescent COVID-19 samples were obtained from the United States, Italy and Spain. Sample material is recorded as cDNA or gDNA derived from T cells, B-cell-depleted T cells, or PBMCs.

CDR1 is SNHLY and CDR2 is FYNNEI in the germline V gene. The CDR3 has 14 residues. V was trimmed by 7 bases and J by 0 bases, leaving 9 bases between them. Under the authors' procedure: Reference gene primer amplification gave nucleated cell count estimates. Profiling relied on immunoSEQ multiplex PCR, and the TCRdb table lists in-frame clones only, not all of them. The V and J calls and clone size are taken from that table; D and trimming were inferred from the DNA. The repertoire holds about 250,000 clones, with 75% to 90% as singletons. Material: peripheral blood. The V and J genes are TRBV2 and TRBJ2-2; D perhaps matches TRBD2 (6 bases). The TCR originated in a woman in her 30s with active or convalescent COVID-19. CDR3 sequence: CASKAGTNTGELFF. The CDR3 DNA follows: TGTGCCAGCAAAGCGGGTACGAACACCGGGGAGCTGTTTTTT.